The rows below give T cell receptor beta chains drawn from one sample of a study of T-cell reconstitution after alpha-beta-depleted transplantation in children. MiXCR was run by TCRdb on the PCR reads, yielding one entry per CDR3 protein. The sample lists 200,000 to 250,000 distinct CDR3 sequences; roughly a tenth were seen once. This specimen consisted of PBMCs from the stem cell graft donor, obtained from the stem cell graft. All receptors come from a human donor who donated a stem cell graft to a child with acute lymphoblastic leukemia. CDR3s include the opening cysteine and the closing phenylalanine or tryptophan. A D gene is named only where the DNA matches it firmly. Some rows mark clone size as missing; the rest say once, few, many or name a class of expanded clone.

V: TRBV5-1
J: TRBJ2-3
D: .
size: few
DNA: TGCGCCAGCAGCTCCGGGATCAACCAGGAAGATACGCAGTATTTT
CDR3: CASSSGINQEDTQYF

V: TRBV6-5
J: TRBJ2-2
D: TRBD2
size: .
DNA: TGTGCCAGCAGTTGGGCGGGGGTCCGTAGCGGGGAGCTGTTTTTT
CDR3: CASSWAGVRSGELFF

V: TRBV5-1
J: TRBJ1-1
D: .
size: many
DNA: TGCGCCAGCAGCTTGGTTAACACTGAAGCTTTCTTT
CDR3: CASSLVNTEAFF

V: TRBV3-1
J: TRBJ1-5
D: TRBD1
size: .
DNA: TGTGCCAGCAGCTCGGGACAGGGGAGCAATCAGCCCCAGCATTTT
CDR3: CASSSGQGSNQPQHF

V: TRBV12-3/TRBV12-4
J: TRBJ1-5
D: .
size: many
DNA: TGTGCCAGCATTCTCTCGGGGGTGGGTCAGCCCCAGCATTTT
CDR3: CASILSGVGQPQHF

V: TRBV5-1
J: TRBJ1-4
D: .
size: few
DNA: TGCGCCAGCAGCTTCGGGGATCCAACTAATGAAAAACTGTTTTTT
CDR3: CASSFGDPTNEKLFF

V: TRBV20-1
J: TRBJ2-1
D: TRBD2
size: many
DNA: TGCAGTGCTAGAGGGACTAGCGGAGATTACAATGAGCAGTTCTTC
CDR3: CSARGTSGDYNEQFF

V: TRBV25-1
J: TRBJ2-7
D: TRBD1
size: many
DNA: TGTGCCAGCAGTGATGTATCAGGGGGCTCCCACGACGAGCAGTACTTC
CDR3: CASSDVSGGSHDEQYF

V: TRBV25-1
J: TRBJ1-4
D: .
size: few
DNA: TGTGCCAGCCGGAATATGGAAGGGGGGAGTGAAAAACTGTTTTTT
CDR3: CASRNMEGGSEKLFF

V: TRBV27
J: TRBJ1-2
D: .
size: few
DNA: TGTGCCAGCAGTTTGATCGGGGGCAATGGCTACACCTTC
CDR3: CASSLIGGNGYTF

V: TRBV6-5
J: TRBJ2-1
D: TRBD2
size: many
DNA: TGTGCCAGCAGCGCAAAGGGACTAGCGATCGATGAGCAGTTCTTC
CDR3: CASSAKGLAIDEQFF

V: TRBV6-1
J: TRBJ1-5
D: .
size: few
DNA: TGTGCCAGCAGCATCAATCAGGGGAGGAGTAGCAATCAGCCCCAGCATTTT
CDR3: CASSINQGRSSNQPQHF

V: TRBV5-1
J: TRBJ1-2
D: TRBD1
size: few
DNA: TGCGCCAGCAGGTCTCAGGGGGCAAACTATGGCTACACCTTC
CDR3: CASRSQGANYGYTF

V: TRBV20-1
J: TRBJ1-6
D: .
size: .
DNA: TGCAGTGCTAGTGTAGAATCTCGAAATAATTCACCCCTCCACTTT
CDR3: CSASVESRNNSPLHF